This entry features one TCR beta chain sequence. No antigen is known for it. Germline loops: CDR1 SGHNT, CDR2 YENEEA. The CDR3 has 12 amino acids. V was cut by 8 bases and J by 8 bases, with 15 bases left in between. Repertoires were generated with immunoSEQ multiplex PCR, while TCRdb's copy carries only in-frame clones and drops some. The sample yields around 130,000 clones, 88% seen once. The sample belongs to a study of T cell responses to AZD1222 COVID-19 vaccine. Notes on the study in general: Only six or seven AZD1222 recipients were seropositive at baseline. The donor group comprised mostly white British people and more females; the analysis possibly underestimated clonal diversity.

Analyses pooled second doses at about 4 or about 12 weeks. Material: peripheral blood, obtained 28 days after the second AZD1222 dose. The gene calls are TRBV11-3 and TRBJ1-2, with D tentatively TRBD1 (5 bases). The TCR comes from an adult who received the AZD1222 COVID-19 vaccine. In DNA, the CDR3 is TGTGCCAGCGGGGACTCACCATCGGGCTACACCTTC. It codes for CASGDSPSGYTF.